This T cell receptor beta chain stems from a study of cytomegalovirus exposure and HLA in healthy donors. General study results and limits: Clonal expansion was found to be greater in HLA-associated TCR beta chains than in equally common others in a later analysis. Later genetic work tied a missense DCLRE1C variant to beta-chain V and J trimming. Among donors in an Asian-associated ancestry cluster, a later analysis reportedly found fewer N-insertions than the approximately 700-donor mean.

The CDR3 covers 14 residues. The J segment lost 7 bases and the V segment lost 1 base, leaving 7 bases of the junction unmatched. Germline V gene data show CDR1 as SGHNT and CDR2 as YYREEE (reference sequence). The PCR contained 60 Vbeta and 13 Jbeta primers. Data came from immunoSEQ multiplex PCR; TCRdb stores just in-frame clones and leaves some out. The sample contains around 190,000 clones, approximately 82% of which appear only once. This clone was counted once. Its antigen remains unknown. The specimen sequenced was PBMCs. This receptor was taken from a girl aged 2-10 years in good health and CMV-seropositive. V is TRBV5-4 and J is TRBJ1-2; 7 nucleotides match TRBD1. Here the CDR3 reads CASSLYTGARGYTF. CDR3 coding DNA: TGTGCCAGCAGCTTGTACACAGGGGCGCGTGGCTACACCTTC.